This passage covers 28 T cell receptor beta chains from one sample sequenced in a study of blood T cell repertoires in COVID-19. Repertoires were generated with immunoSEQ multiplex PCR, while TCRdb's copy carries only in-frame clones and drops some. The sample shows more than 150,000 clones, roughly 84% of them seen only once. The sequenced sample consisted of PBMCs or T cells enriched from blood (not recorded which). The receptors were gathered from a woman aged 50 to 60 who had recovered from COVID-19.

The rearrangement links TRBV20-1 to TRBJ2-7; a weak D match, TRBD1 (6 bases). Germline CDR1 reads DFQATT; CDR2 reads SNEGSKA (reference sequence). The CDR3 contains 11 residues. The V end lost 6 bases, the J end lost 2 bases, and 8 bases lay between the germline ends. The CDR3 sequence is CSARGTYEQYF. The CDR3 DNA follows: TGCAGTGCCAGGGGCACCTACGAGCAGTACTTC.

The chain employs TRBV6-5 and TRBJ1-6; 7 nucleotides match TRBD1. Germline lookup yields CDR1 MNHEY and CDR2 SVGAGI. With V trimmed by 8 bases and J by 7 bases, 8 bases remained unmatched. The length of the CDR3 is 14 residues. The CDR3 region is CASGIPGGNSPLHF. Here the CDR3 DNA reads TGTGCCAGCGGGATTCCAGGGGGGAATTCACCCCTCCACTTT.

V gene TRBV2 combines with J gene TRBJ1-4, with D possibly TRBD1 on 5 matching bases. Germline V gene data show CDR1 as SNHLY and CDR2 as FYNNEI. CDR3 length: 15 amino acids. V lost 6 bases, J lost 3 bases, and 14 bases lay in between. For the CDR3, the DNA is TGTGCCAGCAGCCTTCAGGGTATGCCTAATGAAAAACTGTTTTTT. Residues: CASSLQGMPNEKLFF. Full variable domain (remainder filled in from reference TRBV2 and TRBJ1-4): EPEVTQTPSHQVTQMGQEVILRCVPISNHLYFYWYRQILGQKVEFLVSFYNNEISEKSEIFDDQFSVERPDGSNFTLKIRSTKLEDSAMYFCASSLQGMPNEKLFFGSGTQLSVL.

V is TRBV10-3 and J is TRBJ2-2; TRBD2 matches 10 bases. Germline assignment: CDR1 ENHRY and CDR2 SYGVKD. V gave up 5 bases and J gave up 4 bases; unmatched junction bases: 10. The CDR3 is made up of 17 amino acids. CDR3 region: CAISKAGGPGTTGELFF. The CDR3 bases are TGTGCCATCAGTAAAGCGGGAGGGCCCGGGACCACCGGGGAGCTGTTTTTT.

The chain recombines TRBV5-1 with TRBJ1-3; TRBD1 agrees at 7 bases. Germline assignment: CDR1 SGHRS and CDR2 YFSETQ. V lost 3 bases and J lost 0; bases outside the gene matches: 6. The CDR3 covers 16 residues. In nucleotides, the CDR3 is TGCGCCAGCAGCTGGGGACAGCGGAGCTCTGGAAACACCATATATTTT. Its protein product is CASSWGQRSSGNTIYF.

The rearrangement links TRBV9 to TRBJ1-2; D not resolved. Per germline, CDR1 SGDLS and CDR2 YYNGEE. Trimming pared 0 bases from V and 7 bases from J, leaving 7 bases between. The CDR3 consists of 12 residues. Here the CDR3 DNA reads TGTGCCAGCAGCGTAGTCCGGGGTGGCTACACCTTC. Residues: CASSVVRGGYTF.

The rearrangement uses TRBV7-2 and TRBJ1-3; no clear D. CDR3 length equals 15 residues. Germline V gene data show CDR1 as SGHTA and CDR2 as FQGNSA. V lost 3 bases and J 0 bases, leaving 9 bases between the germline ends. For the CDR3, the DNA is TGTGCCAGCAGCTTGTACAGCCTCTCTGGAAACACCATATATTTT. Protein: CASSLYSLSGNTIYF. Based on the CDR3 plus reference TRBV7-2 and TRBJ1-3, the full variable domain is GAGVSQSPSNKVTEKGKDVELRCDPISGHTALYWYRQSLGQGLEFLIYFQGNSAPDKSGLPSDRFSAERTGGSVSTLTIQRTQQEDSAVYLCASSLYSLSGNTIYFGEGSWLTVV.

This clone was observed a handful of times. J is TRBJ1-2 and V is TRBV7-9; tentative D call: TRBD1 (5 bases). V was pared by 8 bases and J by 0 bases, with 10 bases between. Germline values: CDR1 SEHNR, CDR2 FQNEAQ (reference sequence). This CDR3 spans 13 amino acids. CDR3 coding DNA: TGTGCCAGCGGAACAGGAACTAACTATGGCTACACCTTC. Its protein is CASGTGTNYGYTF.

This clone was observed a single time. This rearrangement joins TRBV11-3 to TRBJ1-1; 9 nucleotides line up with TRBD1. The CDR3 has 12 amino acids. Germline V gives CDR1 SGHNT, CDR2 YENEEA. V lost 6 bases, J lost 7 bases, and 3 bases stayed unmatched. The CDR3, as DNA: TGTGCCAGCAGACAGGGGGCGGGTGAAGCTTTCTTT. As protein: CASRQGAGEAFF.

This chain uses TRBV5-1 with TRBJ2-1, with D uncertain. The CDR3 is 16 residues long. Per the germline V gene, CDR1 is SGHRS and CDR2 is YFSETQ. V lost 0 bases to trimming and J lost 0 bases, with 10 bases between them. The CDR3, as DNA: TGCGCCAGCAGCTTGGTGGGCGTAAGCTCCTACAATGAGCAGTTCTTC. Its protein product is CASSLVGVSSYNEQFF. Together with reference TRBV5-1 and TRBJ2-1, the CDR3 gives the full variable domain: KAGVTQTPRYLIKTRGQQVTLSCSPISGHRSVSWYQQTPGQGLQFLFEYFSETQRNKGNFPGRFSGRQFSNSRSEMNVSTLELGDSALYLCASSLVGVSSYNEQFFGPGTRLTVL.

This chain links TRBV13 with TRBJ1-2; D call uncertain. The length of the CDR3 is 12 residues. The V end was cut by 10 bases, the J end by 2 bases, with 11 bases between. Germline lookup yields CDR1 PRHDT and CDR2 FYEKMQ (reference sequence). The CDR3 spells CATSSQNYGYTF. The CDR3, as DNA: TGTGCCACCTCTTCCCAGAACTATGGCTACACCTTC.

This chain connects TRBV24-1 to TRBJ2-2, with D possibly TRBD1 on 6 matching bases. Deletions cut 8 bases from V and 1 base from J, with 7 bases between. Germline V gene data show CDR1 as KGHDR and CDR2 as SFDVKD. The length of the CDR3 is 13 residues. The CDR3: CATTRGNTGELFF. The DNA of the CDR3 is TGTGCCACCACCAGGGGGAACACCGGGGAGCTGTTTTTT.

This chain joins TRBV13 and TRBJ1-1; D perhaps matches TRBD1 (5 bases). The CDR3 consists of 13 residues. Germline V CDR1 and CDR2: PRHDT, FYEKMQ (reference sequence). V was cut by 5 bases and J by 1 base, with 8 bases left in between. As DNA, the CDR3 is TGTGCCAGCAGCACTACAGGGAACACTGAAGCTTTCTTT. The encoded protein is CASSTTGNTEAFF.

The chain couples TRBV7-2 to TRBJ2-7, with 7 nucleotides matching TRBD1. V dropped 3 bases and J dropped 3; count of bases not matched to a gene: 5. CDR3 size: 14 residues. CDR1 is SGHTA and CDR2 is FQGNSA in the germline V gene. In DNA, the CDR3 is TGTGCCAGCAGCTTTGGACAGGCCTACTACGAGCAGTACTTC. It is translated as CASSFGQAYYEQYF. The variable domain in full, completed from reference TRBV7-2 and TRBJ2-7, reads GAGVSQSPSNKVTEKGKDVELRCDPISGHTALYWYRQSLGQGLEFLIYFQGNSAPDKSGLPSDRFSAERTGGSVSTLTIQRTQQEDSAVYLCASSFGQAYYEQYFGPGTRLTVT.

The J gene is TRBJ2-5, the V gene TRBV11-3; D possibly corresponds to TRBD2 (5 bases). Germline values: CDR1 SGHNT, CDR2 YENEEA. V gave up 5 bases and J gave up 2 bases, with 12 bases separating them. The CDR3 runs to 14 residues. The CDR3 bases are TGTGCCAGCAGCCAGAACGGGAAACAAGAGACCCAGTACTTC. Translated: CASSQNGKQETQYF.

The chain links TRBV18 to TRBJ2-5, with 10 bases aligning to TRBD2. The V gene end was trimmed by 5 bases and the J gene end by 2 bases; junction bases not matched to a gene: 2. The CDR3 is 14 residues long. From germline, CDR1 is KGHSH and CDR2 LQKENI. DNA for the CDR3: TGTGCCAGCTCATCTAGCGGGGGACAAGAGACCCAGTACTTC. This codes for CASSSSGGQETQYF.

This clone has a handful of counts. The chain combines TRBV9 with TRBJ2-4; unclear D gene. Per germline, CDR1 SGDLS and CDR2 YYNGEE. Trimming pared 0 bases from V and 6 bases from J, leaving 7 bases between. This CDR3 region has 13 residues. The CDR3 nucleotides are TGTGCCAGCAGCGTAGGGTACGGAAACATTCAGTACTTC. This translates into CASSVGYGNIQYF.

The chain recombines TRBV9 with TRBJ2-5; perhaps TRBD1 as D (6 bases). This CDR3 comprises 14 residues. V lost 3 bases to trimming and J lost 5 bases, with 14 bases between them. In germline, CDR1 is SGDLS, CDR2 YYNGEE. This chain's CDR3 is CASSASGVAETQYF. The CDR3 DNA is TGTGCCAGCAGCGCGTCAGGGGTAGCGGAGACCCAGTACTTC. Combining the CDR3 with reference TRBV9 and TRBJ2-5 gives the whole variable domain DSGVTQTPKHLITATGQRVTLRCSPRSGDLSVYWYQQSLDQGLQFLIQYYNGEERAKGNILERFSAQQFPDLHSELNLSSLELGDSALYFCASSASGVAETQYFGPGTRLLVL.

The gene calls are TRBV2 and TRBJ2-7; D may be TRBD2 (6 bases). Trimming pared 3 bases from V and 4 bases from J, leaving 16 bases between. This CDR3 comprises 15 residues. Germline values: CDR1 SNHLY, CDR2 FYNNEI. In DNA form, the CDR3 reads TGTGCCAGCAGTGACCCCCAGCGTGCGGGGTACGAGCAGTACTTC. As protein: CASSDPQRAGYEQYF.

The gene calls are TRBV5-6 and TRBJ2-3; a possible D gene is TRBD2 (5 bases). Germline V gives CDR1 SGHDT, CDR2 YYEEEE. Trimming pared 6 bases from V and 1 base from J, leaving 9 bases between. The CDR3 has 13 amino acids. Here the CDR3 reads CASMQRRTDTQYF. The DNA for the CDR3 is TGTGCCAGCATGCAGCGGCGCACAGATACGCAGTATTTT.

V and J are TRBV5-1 and TRBJ2-2, with 8 positions matching TRBD2. The trim removed 4 bases at V and 2 bases at J, leaving 7 bases unmatched. Per the germline V gene, CDR1 is SGHRS and CDR2 is YFSETQ. This CDR3 region has 16 residues. The CDR3 here is CASSPRAGANTGELFF. The DNA of the CDR3 is TGCGCCAGCAGCCCCCGAGCGGGGGCCAACACCGGGGAGCTGTTTTTT.

The rearrangement uses TRBV27 and TRBJ1-2; 7 nucleotides agree with TRBD1. Germline V gene data show CDR1 as MNHEY and CDR2 as SMNVEV (reference sequence). With V trimmed by 4 bases and J by 5 bases, 7 bases remained unmatched. The CDR3 is made up of 14 amino acids. The CDR3 sequence: CASSSTLTGYGYTF. The CDR3 nucleotides read TGTGCCAGCAGTTCCACCCTGACAGGGTATGGCTACACCTTC.

V is TRBV7-2 and J is TRBJ1-2, with D hard to call. V lost 5 bases, J lost 3 bases, and 13 bases lay in between. This CDR3 comprises 14 residues. Germline lookup yields CDR1 SGHTA and CDR2 FQGNSA. CDR3 protein: CASSPIQRDYGYTF. The CDR3 DNA reads TGTGCCAGCAGCCCGATCCAGCGGGACTATGGCTACACCTTC.

CDR3: CASSEGADQPQHF. Here the CDR3 DNA reads TGTGCCAGCAGTGAAGGGGCAGATCAGCCCCAGCATTTT. V and J are TRBV2 and TRBJ1-5; no clear D. The CDR3 spans 13 residues. Trimming removed 1 base at V and 5 bases at J, with 6 bases between. Germline assignment: CDR1 SNHLY and CDR2 FYNNEI.

The J gene is TRBJ1-3, the V gene TRBV4-3; 7 positions agree with TRBD1. Trimming cost V 4 bases and J 9 bases; bases outside gene matches: 15. The CDR3 loop spans 16 amino acids. Germline V gives CDR1 LGHNA, CDR2 YSLEER. The CDR3 here is CASSLDLPGGRGTIYF. Here the CDR3 DNA reads TGCGCCAGCAGCCTCGATCTACCAGGGGGGAGAGGCACCATATATTTT.

The CDR3 spells CASSASQEGYTF. The CDR3, as DNA: TGTGCCAGCAGCGCGTCACAGGAAGGCTACACCTTC. The V and J genes are TRBV7-9 and TRBJ1-2; D might be TRBD1 (5 bases). The ends were cut back, 5 bases at V and 8 bases at J, with 12 bases in the middle. Germline values: CDR1 SEHNR, CDR2 FQNEAQ (reference sequence). The CDR3 sequence is 12 residues long.

The V call is TRBV28, the J call TRBJ2-1, with TRBD2 as a possible D gene (7 bases). Germline CDR1 is MDHEN and CDR2 is SYDVKM. Trimming took off 7 bases at V and 7 bases at J, with 14 bases between the two ends. This CDR3 has 13 amino acids. CDR3 sequence reads: CASTRRGGNEQFF. CDR3 DNA: TGTGCCAGCACCAGGAGGGGGGGGAATGAGCAGTTCTTC.

This clone turned up a few times. This chain joins TRBV7-8 and TRBJ1-2; 8 bases line up with TRBD1. The junction had 7 bases not matched to a gene; V was cut back by 3 bases and J by 4 bases. The CDR3 has 15 amino acids. Per the germline V gene, CDR1 is SGHVS and CDR2 is FQNEAQ. The CDR3 sequence: CASSFDTGGFYGYTF. The DNA for the CDR3 is TGTGCCAGCAGCTTCGACACAGGGGGTTTCTATGGCTACACCTTC.